This T cell receptor (beta chain) was profiled in a study of fetal regulatory T cell absence and autoimmunity. Assay: immunoSEQ multiplex PCR; the TCRdb copy retains only in-frame clones and omits some. Found here are about 95,000 clones, about three quarters of them singletons; the top ten hold 2%. Study-wide points: Antigen-driven pancreatic autoimmunity before birth in IPEX was inferred from oligoclonal enrichment.

This CDR3 contains 16 residues. The germline V gene has CDR1 SNHLY and CDR2 FYNNEI. V was pared by 1 base and J by 2 bases, with 9 bases between. This clone was seen more than once but under ten times. The antigen is undetermined. The chain carries TRBV2 and TRBJ1-6; D is unclear. This receptor was obtained from a male donor with IPEX syndrome. Sample: pancreas tissue. The CDR3 reads CASSEVASTYNSPLHF. Written as DNA, the CDR3 is TGTGCCAGCAGTGAAGTTGCGAGCACCTATAATTCACCCCTCCACTTT. The variable domain in full, completed from reference TRBV2 and TRBJ1-6, reads EPEVTQTPSHQVTQMGQEVILRCVPISNHLYFYWYRQILGQKVEFLVSFYNNEISEKSEIFDDQFSVERPDGSNFTLKIRSTKLEDSAMYFCASSEVASTYNSPLHFGNGTRLTVT.